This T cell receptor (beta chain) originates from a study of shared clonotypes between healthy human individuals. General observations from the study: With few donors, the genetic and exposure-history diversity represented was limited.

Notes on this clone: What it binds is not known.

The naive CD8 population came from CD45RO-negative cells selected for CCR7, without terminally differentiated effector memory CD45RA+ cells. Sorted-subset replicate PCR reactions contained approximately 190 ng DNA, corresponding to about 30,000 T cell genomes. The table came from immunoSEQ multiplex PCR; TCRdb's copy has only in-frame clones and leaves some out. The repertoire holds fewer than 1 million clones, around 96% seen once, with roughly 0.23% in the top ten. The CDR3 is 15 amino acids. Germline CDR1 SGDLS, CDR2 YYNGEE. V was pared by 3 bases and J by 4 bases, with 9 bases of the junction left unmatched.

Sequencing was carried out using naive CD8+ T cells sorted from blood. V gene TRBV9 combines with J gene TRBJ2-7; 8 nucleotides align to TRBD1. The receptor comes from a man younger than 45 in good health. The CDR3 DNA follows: TGTGCCAGCAGCGCCGAGACAGGGGCGGTGTACGAGCAGTACTTC. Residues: CASSAETGAVYEQYF.